This T cell receptor (beta chain) originates from a study of response to subunit inactivated influenza vaccine. MiXCR, run by TCRdb on the RT-PCR reads, gives a single entry per CDR3 protein. The sample lists 150,000 to 200,000 distinct CDR3 sequences; 12% were seen once. The CDR3 is made up of 14 amino acids. Losses at the gene ends were 9 bases for V and 6 bases for J; bases not matched to a gene: 13. The V gene's germline CDR1 is SNHLY and CDR2 FYNNEI. The sample holds a few counts of this clonotype. These data were also reused for a study on T cells expressing NK-cell markers. That source notes: 5'RACE template switching built TCR beta cDNA with unique molecular identifiers. According to the study, TCR beta repertoires originated from sorted CD3+CD56+NKG2C+, CD3+CD56+NKG2C- and CD3+CD56-NKG2C+ T cells.

The sequenced sample was CD8+ T cells sorted from PBMCs, obtained roughly 12 days after vaccination. The sequence derives from a man in his fifties or sixties who received an inactivated influenza vaccine. The chain is built from TRBV2 and TRBJ2-7, with 8 nucleotides matching TRBD1. CDR3 loop: CARKEDRAVGEQYF. CDR3 DNA sequence: TGTGCCAGGAAAGAGGACAGGGCAGTGGGCGAGCAGTACTTC. Full variable domain (outside the CDR3, taken from reference TRBV2 and TRBJ2-7): EPEVTQTPSHQVTQMGQEVILRCVPISNHLYFYWYRQILGQKVEFLVSFYNNEISEKSEIFDDQFSVERPDGSNFTLKIRSTKLEDSAMYFCARKEDRAVGEQYFGPGTRLTVT.